The source of this TCR beta chain is a study of tumor-infiltrating lymphocytes in primary liver carcinoma. Regarding the study as a whole: About 8-25% of top clones, no more, were shared by all five regions. Tumor-adjacent and tumor-blood pairs overlapped less than tumor region pairs did.

cDNA specific to TCR beta was made from 500 ng of total RNA, with a constant-region primer employed for priming. Libraries of TCR beta came from three nested multiplex PCR rounds with slightly modified ARM-PCR. Use of TRBV1-TRBV30 forward primers with a C-beta reverse primer characterized the first two PCR rounds, which lasted ten to eleven cycles each. MiXCR, applied by TCRdb to the multiplex PCR reads, yields one record per CDR3 protein. Here the sample spans just over 30,000 distinct CDR3 sequences, roughly two thirds being singletons. This clonotype was detected ten times or more. The target antigen is unknown. V gave up 6 bases and J gave up 5 bases; unmatched junction bases: 13. CDR1 and CDR2 (germline): LNHDA, SQIVND (reference sequence). This CDR3 has 17 amino acids. Each 20-30 mg portion of unsorted bulk tissue served as the source for co-extraction of RNA and DNA. Patients showed chronic HBV infection and an absence of prior treatment.

Specimen: liver tumor tissue from sampling region 3. This sample's subset: tumor region T3, left-lateral pole. This TCR was sampled from a woman in her 30s with primary liver carcinoma and hepatitis B virus infection. The rearrangement links TRBV19 to TRBJ2-2, with 9 positions matching TRBD2. The CDR3 nucleotides read TGTGCCAGTAGCCTGGCTGCGGGAGGGGTATTGACCGGGGAGCTGTTTTTT. It translates to CASSLAAGGVLTGELFF.